This entry lists 21 T cell receptor beta chains sequenced from one sample in a study of Graves' ophthalmopathy and Graves' hyperthyroidism. Using RNA transcripts, the TCR beta CDR3 regions were amplified. First-round RT-PCR used HTBI primers; second-round multiplex PCR followed. TCRdb passed the multiplex PCR reads through MiXCR, listing each CDR3 protein once. The sample lists some 520,000 distinct CDR3 sequences, over 13% occurring once. Source material: blood. These receptors were obtained from a woman under 40 with Graves' ophthalmopathy.

This clonotype was seen at least ten times. The rearrangement uses TRBV6-5 and TRBJ1-2, with D uncertain. The CDR3 contains 14 residues. Trimming removed 2 bases from V and 6 bases from J, with 13 bases in between. Germline CDR1 is MNHEY and CDR2 is SVGAGI. The CDR3 DNA is TGTGCCAGCAGTTACGACCAGGTCCGGGATGGCTACACCTTC. Translating it yields CASSYDQVRDGYTF.

This clonotype was observed at least ten times. The rearrangement links TRBV20-1 to TRBJ2-5; 12 nucleotides align to TRBD1. Germline loops: CDR1 DFQATT, CDR2 SNEGSKA (reference sequence). With V trimmed by 6 bases and J by 4 bases, 9 bases remained unmatched. The CDR3 is made up of 15 amino acids. The chain's CDR3 is CSAPTGTGGRETQYF. The CDR3 nucleotides are TGCAGTGCACCTACCGGGACAGGGGGCCGAGAGACCCAGTACTTC.

In its sample, this clonotype was seen a few times. The chain has TRBV12-3 or TRBV12-4 and TRBJ2-5; 7 bases match TRBD1. Unmatched junction bases numbered 14, after V lost 6 bases and J lost 1 base. The CDR3 runs 17 residues. The CDR3 here is CASSLGQVLTSQETQYF. CDR3 DNA sequence: TGTGCCAGCAGCCTTGGACAGGTCTTAACCAGCCAAGAGACCCAGTACTTC.

This clonotype was recorded many times. The chain couples TRBV12-3 or TRBV12-4 to TRBJ2-5; 11 bases agree with TRBD2. The V gene end was trimmed by 8 bases and the J gene end by 4 bases; junction bases not matched to a gene: 6. The CDR3 sequence is 14 residues long. The chain's CDR3 is CASFLAGGPETQYF. In DNA form, the CDR3 reads TGTGCCAGCTTCCTAGCGGGAGGACCAGAGACCCAGTACTTC.

This clonotype was seen many times. Being one base from a much bigger clone, this may be a read error. The chain links TRBV6-5 to TRBJ1-1, with D maybe TRBD1 (6 bases). Germline CDR1 is MNHEY and CDR2 is SVGAGI. The CDR3 has 15 residues. CDR3 residues: CASSYGQRVNTEASF. CDR3 nucleotides: TGTGCCAGCAGTTACGGACAGCGGGTGAACACTGAAGCTTCCTTT.

The chain carries TRBV28 and TRBJ1-6; perhaps TRBD1 as D (6 bases). Germline CDR1 is MDHEN and CDR2 is SYDVKM. V was trimmed by 6 bases and J by 4 bases, leaving 22 bases between them. CDR3 length: 18 residues. CDR3: CASRLRPLGTSYNSPLHF. DNA for the CDR3: TGTGCCAGCAGGCTCCGTCCGTTGGGGACAAGTTATAATTCACCCCTCCACTTT.

This rearrangement joins TRBV19 to TRBJ2-5, with TRBD2 identical over 14 bases. Looked up from germline, CDR1 is LNHDA and CDR2 is SQIVND (reference sequence). This CDR3 contains 15 residues. The V and J ends lost 6 bases and 7 bases, in that order; junction bases with no gene match: 7. In DNA form, the CDR3 reads TGTGCCAGTAGACCGGGACTAGCGGGAGAAGCGACCCAGTACTTC. It codes for CASRPGLAGEATQYF.

This clonotype was seen only a few times. V gene TRBV11-2 combines with J gene TRBJ2-2; 13 positions match TRBD2. CDR1 is SGHAT, CDR2 FQNNGV, per germline. The V segment lost 5 bases and the J segment 7 bases; nucleotides outside the gene matches: 10. This CDR3 comprises 17 residues. The CDR3 sequence is CASSRGPGLAGIGELFF. For the CDR3, the DNA is TGTGCCAGCAGCCGGGGGCCGGGACTAGCGGGAATCGGGGAGCTGTTTTTT.

On this clonotype itself: A much bigger clone sits one base away, suggesting this may be a read error. This chain uses TRBV11-1 with TRBJ2-7; 7 bases are shared with TRBD1. CDR3 size: 19 residues. V dropped 5 bases and J dropped 4; count of bases not matched to a gene: 23. Per germline, CDR1 SGHAT and CDR2 FQDESV (reference sequence). The CDR3 DNA is TGTGCCAGCAGCGGCACAGGGGATCCTATCCTAGGGGTGGGATACGAGCAGTACTTC. It yields the protein CASSGTGDPILGVGYEQYF.

There are many counts of this clonotype. CDR3 sequence reads: CSVAGSLSQPQHF. As DNA, the CDR3 is TGCAGCGTTGCCGGGTCTTTATCTCAGCCCCAGCATTTT. V and J are TRBV29-1 and TRBJ1-5, with no clear D. Trimming pared 4 bases from V and 6 bases from J, leaving 13 bases between. Germline lookup yields CDR1 SQVTM and CDR2 ANQGSEA. The CDR3 length is 13 residues.

This clonotype was counted ten times or more. The rearrangement uses TRBV12-3 or TRBV12-4 and TRBJ1-6, with TRBD1 matching over 7 bases. There are 13 residues in the CDR3. V lost 10 bases, J lost 7 bases, and 7 bases stayed unmatched. This chain's CDR3 is CATSGTANSPLHF. As DNA, the CDR3 is TGTGCCACCTCCGGGACAGCAAATTCACCCCTCCACTTT.

This chain joins TRBV7-9 and TRBJ1-1, with D hard to call. The CDR3 runs 15 residues. Per the germline V gene, CDR1 is SEHNR and CDR2 is FQNEAQ (reference sequence). V was clipped by 1 base and J by 1 base, with 10 bases between them. Here the CDR3 reads CASSLGWVGNTEAFF. In nucleotides, the CDR3 is TGTGCCAGCAGCTTAGGGTGGGTCGGGAACACTGAAGCTTTCTTT.

This chain links TRBV30 with TRBJ1-1; D is possibly TRBD1 (6 bases). The CDR3 has 17 amino acids. Germline V lookup: CDR1 GTSNPN, CDR2 SVGIG (reference sequence). V was shortened by 3 bases and J by 4 bases, with 24 bases between the two germline ends. The CDR3 here is CAWRPPFRGRNGTEAFF. Written as DNA, the CDR3 is TGTGCCTGGAGGCCCCCTTTCCGGGGGCGAAATGGCACTGAAGCTTTCTTT.

This clonotype was detected only a few times. The rearrangement uses TRBV30 and TRBJ2-7, with D possibly being TRBD2 (5 bases). V dropped 1 base and J dropped 2 bases, with 9 bases sitting between them. The germline V gene has CDR1 GTSNPN and CDR2 SVGIG (reference sequence). This CDR3 spans 13 amino acids. The CDR3 DNA reads as TGTGCCTGGAGTGCGGGATATCCCTACGAGCAGTACTTC. Translated: CAWSAGYPYEQYF.

V gene TRBV14 combines with J gene TRBJ2-7; perhaps TRBD2 as D (6 bases). V shed 4 bases and J shed 5 bases, with 15 bases lying between them. The CDR3 is 14 amino acids. Germline CDR1 reads SGHDN; CDR2 reads FVKESK. CDR3 loop: CASSRGASRDEQYF. CDR3 DNA: TGTGCCAGCAGCCGCGGGGCTAGCAGGGACGAGCAGTACTTC.

This clonotype was seen repeatedly, ten times or more. The junction departs from the called germline gene at one end, perhaps through a read error. This rearrangement joins TRBV2 to TRBJ2-7, with TRBD1 matching over 7 bases. Germline CDR1 SNHLY, CDR2 FYNNEI. The CDR3 extends over 14 amino acids. CDR3 nucleotide sequence: TGTGCCAGCAGGGAAGGGGGCAGGGCCCGGGAGCAGTACTTC. This codes for CASREGGRAREQYF.

This clonotype was picked up many times. The gene calls are TRBV9 and TRBJ1-1; D not resolved. CDR1 and CDR2 from the germline V gene are SGDLS and YYNGEE. Deletions cut 4 bases from V and 3 bases from J, with 10 bases between. This CDR3 comprises 13 residues. CDR3 region: CASSHGGDTEAFF. In nucleotides, the CDR3 is TGTGCCAGCAGCCACGGCGGGGACACTGAAGCTTTCTTT.

This clonotype was observed a few times. This chain links TRBV4-1 with TRBJ2-7, with 9 bases matching TRBD2. The junction had 12 bases not matched to a gene; V was cut back by 0 bases and J by 3 bases. The CDR3 is made up of 18 amino acids. Germline V gives CDR1 MGHRA, CDR2 YSYEKL. For the CDR3, the DNA is TGCGCCAGCAGCCAAGATCCCGGTCTAGCGGGATTGTTCTACGAGCAGTACTTC. Residues: CASSQDPGLAGLFYEQYF.

This clonotype came up many times. J is TRBJ1-2 and V is TRBV28; D gene uncertain. Germline assignment: CDR1 MDHEN and CDR2 SYDVKM. Trimming took off 4 bases at V and 3 bases at J, with 9 bases between the two ends. CDR3 length: 13 residues. This chain's CDR3 is CASSYNTDYGYTF. The CDR3 nucleotides read TGTGCCAGCAGTTACAATACGGACTATGGCTACACCTTC.

As to this clonotype: The conserved phenylalanine or tryptophan is not found at the CDR3 terminus, so this likely reflects a read error. The J gene is TRBJ2-7, the V gene TRBV12-3 or TRBV12-4, with D unresolved. Trimming stripped 5 bases from V and 2 bases from J, with 10 bases between. The CDR3 is 13 amino acids. The DNA of the CDR3 is TGTGCCAGCAGTGAGTACAATACCTACGAGCAGTACTAC. Amino acid sequence: CASSEYNTYEQYY.

The table lists this clonotype with a few counts. An end of the junction differs from the germline gene, which may be a read error. The chain uses TRBV5-1 and TRBJ2-4; D perhaps matches TRBD2 (6 bases). Germline values: CDR1 SGHRS, CDR2 YFSETQ. The CDR3 extends over 15 amino acids. CDR3 sequence: CASSSGTVPRGIKYF. CDR3 in DNA: TGCGCCAGCAGCTCCGGGACTGTCCCACGGGGCATTAAGTACTTC.